The 18 T cell receptor beta chains given below trace back to one sample, sequenced in a study of Ad26.COV2.S vaccination and SARS-CoV-2 variants. The data were produced by immunoSEQ multiplex PCR, yet TCRdb's version contains in-frame clones alone and is incomplete. The sample gives about 320,000 clones, roughly 84% of which show up once; 1.5% to 2.5% is in the top ten. Treatment meaning: roughly 20 received Ad26.COV2.S at low or high dose, single or two shots; several received placebo; per-sample allocation not given. Collection of the samples took place on day 63 after the first injection of vaccine or placebo. Sequenced material: peripheral blood, taken in a trial of Ad26.COV2.S vaccine versus placebo. The receptors derive from a person aged 18 to 65 who received the Ad26.COV2.S COVID-19 vaccine or a placebo.

V is TRBV18 and J is TRBJ2-2; 8 positions match TRBD2. The CDR3 loop spans 18 amino acids. Germline values: CDR1 KGHSH, CDR2 LQKENI. After removal of 3 bases from V and 4 bases from J, the junction contained 13 bases not matched to a gene. CDR3 bases: TGTGCCAGCTCACCGAGTCGAACTAGCGGAATTTTCACCGGGGAGCTGTTTTTT. This encodes CASSPSRTSGIFTGELFF. The variable domain in full, completed from reference TRBV18 and TRBJ2-2, reads NAGVMQNPRHLVRRRGQEARLRCSPMKGHSHVYWYRQLPEEGLKFMVYLQKENIIDESGMPKERFSAEFPKEGPSILRIQQVVRGDSAAYFCASSPSRTSGIFTGELFFGEGSRLTVL.

This chain connects TRBV15 to TRBJ1-1; D unresolved. The CDR3 is 14 residues long. V lost 0 bases and J 1 base, leaving 6 bases between the germline ends. Germline CDR1 and CDR2: LNHNV and YYDKDF (reference sequence). The CDR3 loop reads CATSRDGPNTEAFF. The CDR3 DNA reads as TGTGCCACCAGCAGAGACGGCCCGAACACTGAAGCTTTCTTT.

The chain recombines TRBV19 with TRBJ1-4, with TRBD1 identical over 7 bases. CDR1 is LNHDA and CDR2 is SQIVND in the germline V gene (reference sequence). The ends lost 8 bases at V and 8 bases at J; junction bases unmatched: 8. The CDR3 totals 13 residues. CDR3 in amino acids: CASSDRVWEKLFF. The CDR3 coding sequence is TGTGCCAGTTCTGACAGGGTTTGGGAAAAACTGTTTTTT.

V usage is TRBV5-6 and J usage is TRBJ2-1, with D perhaps TRBD1 (5 bases). Germline loops: CDR1 SGHDT, CDR2 YYEEEE. The CDR3 is made up of 16 amino acids. With 4 bases removed from V and 1 base from J, the gap between germline ends came to 15 bases. The CDR3 DNA follows: TGTGCCAGCAGCCAGGGTCCGACAGCTTCCTACAATGAGCAGTTCTTC. Protein sequence: CASSQGPTASYNEQFF.

This sequence joins TRBV18 and TRBJ1-2; possible D gene TRBD1, 5 bases. Trimming shortened V by 0 bases and J by 4 bases, and 15 bases separated the two germline ends. The CDR3 contains 16 residues. The germline gives CDR1 KGHSH, CDR2 LQKENI. The chain's CDR3 is CASSPPGTGLVYGYTF. As DNA, the CDR3 is TGTGCCAGCTCACCACCCGGGACGGGCCTTGTCTATGGCTACACCTTC.

The genes are TRBV9 and TRBJ1-1; maybe TRBD1 (5 bases). CDR1 SGDLS and CDR2 YYNGEE come from the germline V gene. CDR3 length: 17 residues. Trimming took off 3 bases at V and 3 bases at J, with 21 bases between the two ends. This CDR3 is CASSDSREGLDDTEAFF. In DNA, the CDR3 is TGTGCCAGCAGCGATTCCCGGGAGGGACTCGATGACACTGAAGCTTTCTTT.

This CDR3 reads CASSYSRESGYTF. CDR3 nucleotides: TGTGCCAGCAGTTACAGCAGGGAGTCGGGCTACACCTTC. The chain employs TRBV6-2 or TRBV6-3 and TRBJ1-2, with a possible D match to TRBD1 (5 bases). Germline V gene lookup returns CDR1 MNHEY and CDR2 SVGEGT. The germline V and J ends were trimmed by 2 bases and 8 bases, with 12 bases remaining between them. The CDR3 is 13 residues long.

In the case of this clone: The sample has other DNA sequences that encode this CDR3 too. The rearrangement joins TRBV5-1 to TRBJ1-1; TRBD1 matches at 8 bases. In germline, CDR1 is SGHRS, CDR2 YFSETQ. The ends lost 2 bases at V and 1 base at J; junction bases unmatched: 1. There are 14 residues in the CDR3. The CDR3, as DNA: TGCGCCAGCAGCTTTGGGACAGGGAACACTGAAGCTTTCTTT. Translation gives CASSFGTGNTEAFF.

The V and J genes are TRBV10-3 and TRBJ2-3, with D unresolved. Deletions cut 0 bases from V and 1 base from J, with 14 bases between. The germline gives CDR1 ENHRY, CDR2 SYGVKD. The CDR3 spans 17 residues. This CDR3 reads CAISESISIKRTDTQYF. In nucleotides, the CDR3 is TGTGCCATCAGTGAGTCGATTTCGATCAAGCGCACAGATACGCAGTATTTT.

CDR3 protein: CASSYYRRGVNTEAFF. The CDR3 bases are TGTGCCAGCAGTTATTACCGGCGGGGGGTGAACACTGAAGCTTTCTTT. V is TRBV6-5 and J is TRBJ1-1; possible D gene TRBD1, 5 bases. Germline V gene data show CDR1 as MNHEY and CDR2 as SVGAGI. Deletions cut 3 bases from V and 0 bases from J, with 14 bases between. The CDR3 loop spans 16 amino acids.

The genes are TRBV11-2 and TRBJ2-3; 15 bases are a match to TRBD2. The CDR3 length is 17 residues. The germline V gene encodes CDR1 SGHAT and CDR2 FQNNGV. With V trimmed by 5 bases and J by 2 bases, 5 bases remained unmatched. CDR3 region: CASSLGTSGGLTDTQYF. The CDR3 DNA follows: TGTGCCAGCAGCCTCGGGACTAGCGGGGGGCTCACAGATACGCAGTATTTT.

This sequence joins TRBV6-6 and TRBJ2-1; D possibly corresponds to TRBD1 (6 bases). CDR1 and CDR2 (germline): MNHNY, SVGAGI (reference sequence). V lost 0 bases, J lost 4 bases, and 10 bases lay in between. There are 15 residues in the CDR3. CDR3 sequence (DNA): TGTGCCAGCAGTTACTCAGGGGGTGATTACAATGAGCAGTTCTTC. Amino acids: CASSYSGGDYNEQFF.

The rearrangement links TRBV6-5 to TRBJ2-7, with a tentative D call TRBD1 (5 bases). The CDR3 contains 14 residues. Trimming took off 6 bases at V and 0 bases at J, with 12 bases between the two ends. Germline CDR1 MNHEY, CDR2 SVGAGI. For the CDR3, the DNA is TGTGCCAGCAGGAATATTGACAGCTCCTACGAGCAGTACTTC. Amino acid sequence: CASRNIDSSYEQYF.

J is TRBJ1-1 and V is TRBV4-1; D perhaps matches TRBD1 (5 bases). V was shortened by 1 base and J by 5 bases, with 17 bases between the two germline ends. CDR1 MGHRA and CDR2 YSYEKL come from the germline V gene. This CDR3 is built from 16 residues. DNA for the CDR3: TGCGCCAGCAGCCAAGTGGGACGTTCTCCAGGGACTGAAGCTTTCTTT. It encodes CASSQVGRSPGTEAFF.

The CDR3 bases are TGCGCCAGCAGCCAGGACAGGGGAGCCCTGGGGGGCAATCAGCCCCAGCATTTT. Encoded protein: CASSQDRGALGGNQPQHF. The chain couples TRBV4-1 to TRBJ1-5; TRBD1 matches at 9 bases. The germline gives CDR1 MGHRA, CDR2 YSYEKL. This CDR3 spans 18 amino acids. After removal of 3 bases from V and 2 bases from J, the junction contained 11 bases not matched to a gene.

The CDR3 loop reads CASSLRGADTNYGYTF. In DNA form, the CDR3 reads TGTGCCAGCAGCTTAAGGGGGGCAGATACTAACTATGGCTACACCTTC. The genes are TRBV7-9 and TRBJ1-2; weak D call: TRBD1 (6 bases). Trimming shortened V by 2 bases and J by 0 bases, and 13 bases separated the two germline ends. The CDR3 extends over 16 amino acids. Germline CDR1 SEHNR, CDR2 FQNEAQ (reference sequence).

V gene TRBV7-2 combines with J gene TRBJ2-5, with D perhaps TRBD2 (5 bases). V lost 2 bases to trimming and J lost 5 bases, with 12 bases between them. The CDR3 has 14 residues. The germline gives CDR1 SGHTA, CDR2 FQGNSA. CDR3 nucleotides: TGTGCCAGCAGCTTACGGCGAGGGTCCGAGACCCAGTACTTC. Protein product: CASSLRRGSETQYF.

The V and J genes are TRBV6-5 and TRBJ1-1, with a possible D match to TRBD1 (5 bases). CDR1 is MNHEY, CDR2 SVGAGI, per germline. CDR3 length: 15 residues. V lost 6 bases and J 3 bases, leaving 17 bases between the germline ends. For the CDR3, the DNA is TGTGCCAGCAGCAACCGTCTCCGGGGCCACACTGAAGCTTTCTTT. It yields the protein CASSNRLRGHTEAFF.